This T cell receptor beta chain was recorded in a study of shared clonotypes between healthy human individuals. Concerning this clone itself: The junction departs from germline at one end; a sequencing error may be responsible.

In germline, CDR1 is SGHRS, CDR2 YFSETQ. CDR3 size: 13 residues. In the authors' methods: Sequence data from immunoSEQ were junction-only and lacked quality scores; consequently, filtering differed. Profiled with immunoSEQ multiplex PCR; TCRdb holds only in-frame clones, not every one. V, J and clone size reflect that table, while D and trimming were determined from the DNA. The table lists some 2,500,000 clones, 85% to 95% of them singletons, with 0.3% to 0.4% in the top ten. Specimen: naive CD4+ T cells from PBMCs. Described subset: CD45RA+ positively selected. The receptor was derived from a man younger than 30 in good health. Some clones in this sample may be carry-over from other donors' samples. V is TRBV5-1 and J is TRBJ1-4; D call uncertain. The CDR3 here is CATSPGLDEKLFF. The DNA for the CDR3 is TGCGCCACCAGCCCGGGATTGGATGAAAAACTGTTTTTT.